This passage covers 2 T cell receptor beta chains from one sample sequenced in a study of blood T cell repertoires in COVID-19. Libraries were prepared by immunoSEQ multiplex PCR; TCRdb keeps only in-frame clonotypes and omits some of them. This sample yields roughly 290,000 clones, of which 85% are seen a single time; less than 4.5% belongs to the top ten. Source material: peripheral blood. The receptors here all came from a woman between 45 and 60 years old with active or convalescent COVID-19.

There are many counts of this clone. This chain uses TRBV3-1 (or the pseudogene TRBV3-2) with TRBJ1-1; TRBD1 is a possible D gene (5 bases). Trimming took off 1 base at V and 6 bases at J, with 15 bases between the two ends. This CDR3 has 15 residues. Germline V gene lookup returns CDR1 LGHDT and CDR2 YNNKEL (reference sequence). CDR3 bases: TGTGCCAGCAGCCAAGGGAGGGGAGGAATTTCTGAAGCTTTCTTT. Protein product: CASSQGRGGISEAFF.

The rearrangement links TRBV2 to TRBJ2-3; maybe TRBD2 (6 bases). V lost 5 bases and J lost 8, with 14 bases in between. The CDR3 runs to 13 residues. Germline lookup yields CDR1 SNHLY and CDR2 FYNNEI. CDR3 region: CASSRMGLPTQYF. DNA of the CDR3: TGTGCCAGCAGTCGAATGGGACTCCCTACGCAGTATTTT. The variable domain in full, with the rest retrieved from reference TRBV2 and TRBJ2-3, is EPEVTQTPSHQVTQMGQEVILRCVPISNHLYFYWYRQILGQKVEFLVSFYNNEISEKSEIFDDQFSVERPDGSNFTLKIRSTKLEDSAMYFCASSRMGLPTQYFGPGTRLTVL.